The 23 T cell receptor beta chains in this list originate from one sample, sequenced in a study of CD8 T cells in Susac syndrome. Random-hexamer reverse transcription was applied to roughly 0.5 to 1 ug RNA. MiXCR, applied by TCRdb to the immunoSEQ multiplex PCR reads, yields one record per CDR3 protein. The data show over 120,000 distinct CDR3 sequences, with approximately 93% seen just once and less than 0.095% held by the top ten. The specimen was CD4+ T cells from PBMCs. These receptor sequences come from a human donor in good health.

The J gene is TRBJ1-1, the V gene TRBV15; possible D gene TRBD1, 6 bases. Trimming removed 5 bases from V and 4 bases from J, with 17 bases in between. Germline-derived CDR1 and CDR2 are LNHNV and YYDKDF (reference sequence). The CDR3 sequence is 15 residues long. For the CDR3, the DNA is TGTGCCACCAGCTGGAACAGGGAGGATGGCACTGAAGCTTTCTTT. It codes for CATSWNREDGTEAFF.

The chain uses TRBV18 and TRBJ1-1; 7 bases match TRBD1. Germline CDR1 reads KGHSH; CDR2 reads LQKENI. This CDR3 has 15 amino acids. J was trimmed by 3 bases and V by 5 bases; bases with no gene match: 9. The CDR3 loop reads CASSSLQGRDTEAFF. CDR3 coding DNA: TGTGCCAGCTCATCCCTACAGGGGAGGGACACTGAAGCTTTCTTT.

This rearrangement joins TRBV3-1 to TRBJ1-2; D ambiguous. This CDR3 has 11 amino acids. CDR1 is LGHDT and CDR2 is YNNKEL in the germline V gene (reference sequence). With 4 bases removed from V and 4 bases from J, the gap between germline ends came to 4 bases. CDR3: CASSRSYGYTF. CDR3 nucleotide sequence: TGTGCCAGCAGCCGGTCCTATGGCTACACCTTC.

This clonotype appeared once. The rearrangement uses TRBV20-1 and TRBJ2-4; D assignment may be TRBD1 or TRBD2 (5 bases each). CDR1 is DFQATT and CDR2 is SNEGSKA in the germline V gene (reference sequence). V dropped 6 bases and J dropped 0 bases, with 12 bases sitting between them. This CDR3 comprises 14 residues. This chain's CDR3 is CSAGTDLAKNIQYF. CDR3 bases: TGCAGTGCGGGGACGGACCTAGCCAAAAACATTCAGTACTTC.

This chain connects TRBV20-1 to TRBJ1-2; D is perhaps TRBD1 (5 bases). This CDR3 has 14 amino acids. Germline assignment: CDR1 DFQATT and CDR2 SNEGSKA (reference sequence). With 1 base removed from V and 5 bases from J, the gap between germline ends came to 14 bases. CDR3 bases: TGCAGTGCTAGAGGGGACGCTCTGGGATATGGCTACACCTTC. This codes for CSARGDALGYGYTF.

The chain couples TRBV6-6 to TRBJ2-1; D is perhaps TRBD2 (6 bases). The CDR3 consists of 14 residues. V was cut by 4 bases and J by 9 bases, with 16 bases left in between. In germline, CDR1 is MNHNY, CDR2 SVGAGI (reference sequence). The CDR3: CASSLRSYGGEQFF. CDR3 sequence (DNA): TGTGCCAGCAGTTTGCGGTCCTACGGGGGTGAGCAGTTCTTC.

The rearrangement links TRBV5-1 to TRBJ2-1; tentatively, D is TRBD2 (6 bases). Deletions cut 0 bases from V and 4 bases from J, with 8 bases between. The germline V gene has CDR1 SGHRS and CDR2 YFSETQ. The CDR3 covers 14 residues. Here the CDR3 reads CASSLASEYNEQFF. For the CDR3, the DNA is TGCGCCAGCAGCTTGGCTAGCGAGTACAATGAGCAGTTCTTC.

The CDR3 protein is CAWKMGGYTF. Here the CDR3 DNA reads TGTGCCTGGAAAATGGGTGGCTACACCTTC. V is TRBV30 and J is TRBJ1-2; no firm D call. V was shortened by 4 bases and J by 7 bases, with 7 bases between the two germline ends. This CDR3 spans 10 amino acids. In germline, CDR1 is GTSNPN, CDR2 SVGIG (reference sequence).

The chain joins TRBV20-1 to TRBJ1-5; weak D call: TRBD1 (5 bases). V was trimmed by 0 bases and J by 0 bases, leaving 9 bases between them. This CDR3 is built from 15 residues. Per the germline V gene, CDR1 is DFQATT and CDR2 is SNEGSKA (reference sequence). The CDR3 region is CSARDRGDSNQPQHF. The DNA for the CDR3 is TGCAGTGCTAGAGATCGAGGGGATAGCAATCAGCCCCAGCATTTT.

The V gene is TRBV6-1, the J gene TRBJ2-3; D is unclear. The CDR3 is made up of 12 amino acids. Trimming took off 4 bases at V and 2 bases at J, with 4 bases between the two ends. The germline V gene encodes CDR1 MNHNS and CDR2 SASEGT. The CDR3, as DNA: TGTGCCAGCAGTGCGACCACAGATACGCAGTATTTT. It encodes CASSATTDTQYF.

V usage is TRBV15 and J usage is TRBJ2-1; D could derive from TRBD1 or TRBD2 (6 bases each). The CDR3 contains 16 residues. V lost 1 base, J lost 5 bases, and 15 bases lay in between. Germline CDR1 is LNHNV and CDR2 is YYDKDF (reference sequence). CDR3 in DNA: TGTGCCACCAGCAGAGGGGGGGCTCGCCAGAACAATGAGCAGTTCTTC. Its translation: CATSRGGARQNNEQFF.

This clonotype was counted between two and nine times. The chain recombines TRBV20-1 with TRBJ1-1; 8 bases line up with TRBD1. J was trimmed by 0 bases and V by 6 bases; bases with no gene match: 9. Per the germline V gene, CDR1 is DFQATT and CDR2 is SNEGSKA (reference sequence). The CDR3 totals 15 residues. In DNA form, the CDR3 reads TGCAGTGCAGGACAGGGAAGGGGGATGAACACTGAAGCTTTCTTT. It codes for CSAGQGRGMNTEAFF.

The rearrangement joins TRBV28 to TRBJ2-1, with TRBD2 matching 7 bases. The CDR3 is 15 residues long. V lost 3 bases, J lost 5 bases, and 7 bases stayed unmatched. Germline CDR1 reads MDHEN; CDR2 reads SYDVKM. The CDR3 loop is CASSFAPGGNNEQFF. The DNA of the CDR3 is TGTGCCAGCAGTTTCGCCCCGGGAGGCAACAATGAGCAGTTCTTC.

The CDR3 sequence is CSAPQGGAYEQYF. The DNA for the CDR3 is TGCAGTGCTCCCCAGGGGGGCGCCTACGAGCAGTACTTC. The rearrangement links TRBV20-1 to TRBJ2-7; maybe TRBD1 (7 bases). The CDR3 has 13 amino acids. Germline values: CDR1 DFQATT, CDR2 SNEGSKA (reference sequence). Trimming removed 5 bases at V and 2 bases at J, with 13 bases between.

This chain links TRBV20-1 with TRBJ2-7; unclear D gene. V lost 3 bases and J 4 bases, leaving 7 bases between the germline ends. Germline CDR1 is DFQATT and CDR2 is SNEGSKA (reference sequence). This CDR3 region has 11 residues. The DNA for the CDR3 is TGCAGTGCTAGCCCCGGTTACGAGCAGTACTTC. It specifies CSASPGYEQYF.

CDR3 sequence: CASSLTTGGAGELFF. DNA of the CDR3: TGTGCCAGCAGTCTCACCACAGGGGGTGCCGGGGAGCTGTTTTTT. This sequence joins TRBV27 and TRBJ2-2; 8 nucleotides agree with TRBD1. The CDR3 totals 15 residues. Germline values: CDR1 MNHEY, CDR2 SMNVEV (reference sequence). Trimming took 5 bases from V and 6 from J; bases not matched to a gene: 8.

V is TRBV7-2 and J is TRBJ1-3; D is unclear. The CDR3 has 15 residues. The germline V gene has CDR1 SGHTA and CDR2 FQGNSA. V dropped 5 bases and J dropped 0 bases, with 11 bases sitting between them. This CDR3 reads CASSPWGASGNTIYF. The DNA of the CDR3 is TGTGCCAGCAGCCCCTGGGGAGCCTCTGGAAACACCATATATTTT.

In regard to this clonotype: The junction departs from germline at one end; a sequencing error may be responsible. This chain connects TRBV7-6 to TRBJ2-5, with 13 bases matching TRBD2. Germline CDR1 SGHVS, CDR2 FNYEAQ. This CDR3 is built from 23 residues. CDR3 protein: CASSLAWSERLAGGLIENETQYF. The CDR3 DNA follows: TGTGCTAGCAGCTTAGCGTGGTCAGAGAGACTAGCGGGAGGCCTGATAGAAAACGAGACCCAGTACTTC.

V gene TRBV18 combines with J gene TRBJ1-1, with D perhaps matching TRBD1 (5 bases). Germline V gene lookup returns CDR1 KGHSH and CDR2 LQKENI. The V and J ends lost 2 bases and 0 bases respectively, with 10 bases between them. This CDR3 region has 15 residues. Here the CDR3 reads CASSPSTQVNTEAFF. The CDR3 nucleotides read TGTGCCAGCTCACCATCGACACAGGTGAACACTGAAGCTTTCTTT.

This chain connects TRBV4-1 to TRBJ1-2; D is undetermined. Germline V gives CDR1 MGHRA, CDR2 YSYEKL. This CDR3 has 13 amino acids. The V and J ends lost 3 bases and 2 bases respectively, with 7 bases between them. The CDR3 DNA is TGCGCCAGCAGCCAGGACGGAAACTATGGCTACACCTTC. Residues: CASSQDGNYGYTF.

The V and J genes are TRBV7-9 and TRBJ1-2; 8 bases align to TRBD1. The V segment lost 1 base and the J segment 6 bases; nucleotides outside the gene matches: 7. CDR1 is SEHNR, CDR2 FQNEAQ, per germline (reference sequence). The CDR3 runs 15 residues. CDR3 bases: TGTGCCAGCAGCTTAGGAAGAACAGGGGGAGATGGCTACACCTTC. The encoded protein is CASSLGRTGGDGYTF.

The chain links TRBV5-1 to TRBJ2-3; 9 bases agree with TRBD2. V lost 4 bases and J lost 2; bases outside the gene matches: 8. The CDR3 runs 16 residues. CDR1 is SGHRS, CDR2 YFSETQ, per germline. CDR3 coding DNA: TGCGCCAGCAGCGCGATTAGCGGGAGACTCACAGATACGCAGTATTTT. Amino acids: CASSAISGRLTDTQYF.

The genes are TRBV9 and TRBJ2-6; D remains unclear. Trimming left V 4 bases short and J 1 base short, with 6 bases between. CDR1 and CDR2 (germline): SGDLS, YYNGEE. The CDR3 loop spans 14 amino acids. The CDR3, as DNA: TGTGCCAGCAGCCCCACATCTGGGGCCAACGTCCTGACTTTC. It yields the protein CASSPTSGANVLTF.